The clone carrying this T cell receptor (beta chain) appeared many times. The record originates from a study of esophageal squamous cell carcinoma under preoperative chemotherapy. Time point meaning: before preoperative PTX-NDP chemotherapy. MiXCR, run by TCRdb on the PCR reads, gives a single entry per CDR3 protein. The table includes about 30,000 distinct CDR3 sequences, 49% detected once. The CDR3 has 19 residues. Trimming took 3 bases from V and 4 from J; bases not matched to a gene: 11. Germline V lookup: CDR1 SGHNT, CDR2 YYREEE (reference sequence). Sample collection occurred from a patient given preoperative chemotherapy. The source of this sequence is a human donor with esophageal squamous cell carcinoma. The donor label of this sample is uncertain. This chain joins TRBV5-4 and TRBJ2-3; 16 bases align to TRBD2. The CDR3 DNA is TGTGCCAGCAGCTCGGGACTAGCGGGAGGGGCCACACGCGCAGATACGCAGTATTTT. Encoded protein: CASSSGLAGGATRADTQYF.